This T cell receptor (beta chain) came from a study of T-cell memory formation after mild COVID-19. The overall study: TCR clustering was largely donor specific. Study-wide results and limits: CD4+ clones that contracted lay mainly in CM and EM; CD8+ ones lay in EMRA.

Amplification by 5'RACE using constant-segment primers produced TCR alpha and TCR beta cDNA libraries that carried sample barcodes and UMIs. Via MiXCR, TCRdb re-called the 5' RACE reads, giving one row per CDR3 protein. The table lists some 300,000 distinct CDR3 sequences, 20% to 25% of them singletons. The germline V and J ends were trimmed by 5 bases and 5 bases, with 14 bases remaining between them. Germline V gene lookup returns CDR1 SQVTM and CDR2 ANQGSEA. The CDR3 consists of 13 residues. This clonotype was observed a few times. Its antigen is undetermined. J is TRBJ2-3 and V is TRBV29-1; unclear D gene. Sequenced input: PBMCs or a T cell subset sorted from them (not recorded which). This TCR derives from a man younger than 30 who had mild COVID-19 (a few samples of this study predate the infection). Cell type and time point are not known. The CDR3 loop reads CSVLVVSRDTQYF. For the CDR3, the DNA is TGCAGCGTTTTGGTAGTCTCTCGAGATACGCAGTATTTT.